Reported below is one T cell receptor (beta chain). This sample was taken from a study of blood T cell repertoires in COVID-19. Overall study: From the United States, Italy and Spain came samples of acute and convalescent COVID-19.

Source study methods: Reference gene primer amplification yielded estimated nucleated cell counts. The assay was immunoSEQ multiplex PCR, and TCRdb's table has in-frame clones only and misses some. That table gives V, J and clone size, and the DNA gave D and trimming. The sample has roughly 280,000 clones; roughly 90% are singletons. The ends lost 2 bases at V and 4 bases at J; junction bases unmatched: 7. The CDR3 spans 15 residues. Per the germline V gene, CDR1 is SGHTA and CDR2 is FQGNSA. Across 24 US areas, participants ranged in age from about 18 to 100 years. In Cohort 3, a recovered donor had either two negative PCRs, clearance, or symptom resolution.

Sequencing used PBMCs or T cells enriched from blood (not recorded which). The clonotype originates from a woman between 50 and 59 years old who had recovered from COVID-19. The rearrangement links TRBV7-2 to TRBJ1-1; 7 nucleotides agree with TRBD1. The CDR3 is CASSLQGGFGTEAFF. For the CDR3, the DNA is TGTGCCAGCAGCTTACAAGGGGGCTTTGGCACTGAAGCTTTCTTT. The whole variable domain, remainder taken from reference TRBV7-2 and TRBJ1-1, is GAGVSQSPSNKVTEKGKDVELRCDPISGHTALYWYRQSLGQGLEFLIYFQGNSAPDKSGLPSDRFSAERTGGSVSTLTIQRTQQEDSAVYLCASSLQGGFGTEAFFGQGTRLTVV.